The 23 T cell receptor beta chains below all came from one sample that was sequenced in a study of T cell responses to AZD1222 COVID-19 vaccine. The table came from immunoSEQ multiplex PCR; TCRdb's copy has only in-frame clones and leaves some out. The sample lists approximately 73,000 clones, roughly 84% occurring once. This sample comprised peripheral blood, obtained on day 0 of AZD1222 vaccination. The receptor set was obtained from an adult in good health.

CDR3 loop: CASRKRTDHRRELFF. DNA of the CDR3: TGTGCCAGCAGGAAGCGGACAGACCATAGGAGGGAGCTGTTTTTT. The J gene is TRBJ2-2, the V gene TRBV6-5, with D maybe TRBD1 (6 bases). Germline CDR1 is MNHEY and CDR2 is SVGAGI. Deletions cut 6 bases from V and 9 bases from J, with 20 bases between. The CDR3 has 15 residues.

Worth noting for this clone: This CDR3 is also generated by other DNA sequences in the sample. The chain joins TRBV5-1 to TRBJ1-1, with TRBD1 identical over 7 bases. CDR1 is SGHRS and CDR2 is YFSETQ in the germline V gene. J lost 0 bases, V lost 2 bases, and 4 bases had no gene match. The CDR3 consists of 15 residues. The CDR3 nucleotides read TGCGCCAGCAGCTTAACCGGGACAGTGAACACTGAAGCTTTCTTT. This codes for CASSLTGTVNTEAFF.

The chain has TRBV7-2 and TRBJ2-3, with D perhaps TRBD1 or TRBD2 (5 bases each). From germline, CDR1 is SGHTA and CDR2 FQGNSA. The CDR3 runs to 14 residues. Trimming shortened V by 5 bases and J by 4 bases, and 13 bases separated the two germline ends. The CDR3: CASSPRVGPDTQYF. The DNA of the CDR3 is TGTGCCAGCAGCCCCAGGGTGGGACCAGATACGCAGTATTTT.

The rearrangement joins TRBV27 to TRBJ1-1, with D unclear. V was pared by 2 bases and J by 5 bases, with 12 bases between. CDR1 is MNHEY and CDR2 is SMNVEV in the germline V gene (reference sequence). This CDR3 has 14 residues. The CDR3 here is CASSLNPGDTEAFF. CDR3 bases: TGTGCCAGCAGTTTAAACCCTGGAGATACTGAAGCTTTCTTT.

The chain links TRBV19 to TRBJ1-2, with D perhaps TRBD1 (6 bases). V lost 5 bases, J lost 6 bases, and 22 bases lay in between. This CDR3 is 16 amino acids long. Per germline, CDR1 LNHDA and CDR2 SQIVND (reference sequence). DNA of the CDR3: TGTGCCAGTAGTCCGGAGACAGGCCTCCCCCGGCATGGCTACACCTTC. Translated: CASSPETGLPRHGYTF.

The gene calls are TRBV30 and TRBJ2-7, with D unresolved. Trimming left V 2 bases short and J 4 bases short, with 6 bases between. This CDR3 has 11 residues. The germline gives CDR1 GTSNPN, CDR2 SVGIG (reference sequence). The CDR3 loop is CAWSSTYEQYF. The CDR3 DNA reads TGTGCCTGGAGTTCCACTTACGAGCAGTACTTC.

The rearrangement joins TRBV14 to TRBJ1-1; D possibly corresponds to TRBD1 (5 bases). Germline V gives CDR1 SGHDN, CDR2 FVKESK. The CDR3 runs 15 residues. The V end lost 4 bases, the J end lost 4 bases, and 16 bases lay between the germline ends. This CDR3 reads CASSPFDGRGTEAFF. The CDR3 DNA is TGTGCCAGCAGCCCTTTCGACGGTAGGGGCACTGAAGCTTTCTTT.

The CDR3 DNA reads as TGTGCCAGCAGCCCGGGACACTTGAACACTGAAGCTTTCTTT. Translated: CASSPGHLNTEAFF. The chain links TRBV3-1 (or the pseudogene TRBV3-2) to TRBJ1-1; weak D call: TRBD1 (6 bases). CDR1 and CDR2 from the germline V gene are LGHDT and YNNKEL (reference sequence). The V gene lost 4 bases and the J gene lost 0 bases, with 9 bases spanning the gap. The CDR3 length is 14 residues.

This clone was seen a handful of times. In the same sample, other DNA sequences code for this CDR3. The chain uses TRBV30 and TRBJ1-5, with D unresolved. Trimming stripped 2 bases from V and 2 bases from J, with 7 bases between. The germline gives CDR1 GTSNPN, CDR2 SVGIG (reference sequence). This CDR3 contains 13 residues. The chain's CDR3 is CAWSRQGNQPQHF. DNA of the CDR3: TGTGCCTGGAGTCGGCAGGGCAATCAGCCCCAGCATTTT.

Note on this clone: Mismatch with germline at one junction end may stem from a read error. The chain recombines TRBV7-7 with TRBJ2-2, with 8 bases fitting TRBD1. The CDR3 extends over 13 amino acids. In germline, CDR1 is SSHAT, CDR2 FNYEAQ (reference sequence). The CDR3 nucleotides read TGTGCTAGCAGCTTACAGGGGGACGGGGAGCTGTTTTTT. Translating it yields CASSLQGDGELFF. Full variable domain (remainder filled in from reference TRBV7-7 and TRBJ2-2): GAGVSQSPRYKVTKRGQDVTLRCDPISSHATLYWYQQALGQGPEFLTYFNYEAQPDKSGLPSDRFSAERPEGSISTLTIQRTEQRDSAMYRCASSLQGDGELFFGEGSRLTVL.

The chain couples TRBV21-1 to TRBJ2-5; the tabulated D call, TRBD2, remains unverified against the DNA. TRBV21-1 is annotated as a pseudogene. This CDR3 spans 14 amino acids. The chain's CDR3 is CASRVGQIGETQYF. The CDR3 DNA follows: TGTGCCAGCAGAGTCGGTCAGATCGGGGAGACCCAGTACTTC.

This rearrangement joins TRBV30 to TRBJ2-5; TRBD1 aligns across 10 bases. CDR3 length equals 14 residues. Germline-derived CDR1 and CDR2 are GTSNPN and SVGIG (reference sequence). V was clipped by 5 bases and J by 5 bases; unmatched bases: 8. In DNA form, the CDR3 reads TGTGCCTGGGGCGACAGGGGGCATTGGGAGACCCAGTACTTC. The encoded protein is CAWGDRGHWETQYF.

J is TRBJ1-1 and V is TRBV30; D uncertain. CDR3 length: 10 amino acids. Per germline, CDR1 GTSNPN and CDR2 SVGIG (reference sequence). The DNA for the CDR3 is TGTAGTGTGCAGAACACTGAAGCTTTCTTT. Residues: CSVQNTEAFF. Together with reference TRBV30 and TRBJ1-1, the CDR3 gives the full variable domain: SQTIHQWPATLVQPVGSPLSLECTVEGTSNPNLYWYRQAAGRGLQLLFYSVGIGQISSEVPQNLSASRPQDRQFILSSKKLLLSDSGFYLCSVQNTEAFFGQGTRLTVV.

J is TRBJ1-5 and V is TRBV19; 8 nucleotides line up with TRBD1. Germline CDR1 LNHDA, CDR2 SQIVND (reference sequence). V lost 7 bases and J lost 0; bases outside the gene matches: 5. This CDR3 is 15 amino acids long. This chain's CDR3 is CASNPDRDSNQPQHF. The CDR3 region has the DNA TGTGCCAGTAATCCGGACAGGGATAGCAATCAGCCCCAGCATTTT.

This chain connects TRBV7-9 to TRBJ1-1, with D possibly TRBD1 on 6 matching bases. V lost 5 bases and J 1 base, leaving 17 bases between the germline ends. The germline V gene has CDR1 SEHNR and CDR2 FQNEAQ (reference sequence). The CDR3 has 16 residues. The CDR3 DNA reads TGTGCCAGCAGCCCCACAGGCGGGGGCAAGAACACTGAAGCTTTCTTT. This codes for CASSPTGGGKNTEAFF.

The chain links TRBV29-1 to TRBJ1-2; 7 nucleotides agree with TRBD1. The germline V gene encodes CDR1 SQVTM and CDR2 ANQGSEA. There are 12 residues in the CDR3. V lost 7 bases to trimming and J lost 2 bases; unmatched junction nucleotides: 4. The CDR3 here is CSAGGQNYGYTF. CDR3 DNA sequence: TGCAGCGCTGGGGGACAGAACTATGGCTACACCTTC.

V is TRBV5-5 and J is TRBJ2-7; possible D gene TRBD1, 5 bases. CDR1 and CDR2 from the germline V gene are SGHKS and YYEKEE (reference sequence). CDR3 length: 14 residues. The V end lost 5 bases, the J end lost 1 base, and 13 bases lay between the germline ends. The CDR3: CASRTDSRSYEQYF. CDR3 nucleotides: TGTGCCAGCAGAACTGACAGTCGATCCTACGAGCAGTACTTC.

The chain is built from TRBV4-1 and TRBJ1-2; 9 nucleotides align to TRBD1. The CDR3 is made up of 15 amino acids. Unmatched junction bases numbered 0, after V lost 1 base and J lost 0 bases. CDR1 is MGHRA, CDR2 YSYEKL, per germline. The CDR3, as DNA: TGCGCCAGCAGCCAAGGGGACAGGGCTAACTATGGCTACACCTTC. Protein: CASSQGDRANYGYTF.

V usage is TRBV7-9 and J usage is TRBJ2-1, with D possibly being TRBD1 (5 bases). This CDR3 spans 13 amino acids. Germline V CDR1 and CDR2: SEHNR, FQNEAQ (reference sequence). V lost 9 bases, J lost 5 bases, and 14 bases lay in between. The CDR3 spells CASGWGGDNEQFF. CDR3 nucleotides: TGTGCCAGTGGGTGGGGCGGAGACAATGAGCAGTTCTTC.

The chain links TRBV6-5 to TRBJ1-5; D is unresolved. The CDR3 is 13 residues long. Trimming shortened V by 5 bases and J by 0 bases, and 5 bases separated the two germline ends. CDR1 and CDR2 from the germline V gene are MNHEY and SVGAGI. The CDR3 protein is CASSQNSNQPQHF. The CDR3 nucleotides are TGTGCCAGCAGTCAAAATAGCAATCAGCCCCAGCATTTT.

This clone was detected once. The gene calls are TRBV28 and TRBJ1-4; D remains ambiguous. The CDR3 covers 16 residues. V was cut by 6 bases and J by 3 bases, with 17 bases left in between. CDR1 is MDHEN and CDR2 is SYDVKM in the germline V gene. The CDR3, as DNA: TGTGCCAGCAGGCCTCGCGGGGAGCCTTCTAATGAAAAACTGTTTTTT. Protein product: CASRPRGEPSNEKLFF.

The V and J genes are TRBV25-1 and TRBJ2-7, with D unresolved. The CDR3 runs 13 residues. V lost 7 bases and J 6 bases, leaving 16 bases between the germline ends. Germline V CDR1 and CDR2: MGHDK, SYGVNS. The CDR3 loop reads CASIVSSSGEQYF. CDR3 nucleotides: TGTGCCAGCATCGTTTCATCGTCGGGCGAGCAGTACTTC.

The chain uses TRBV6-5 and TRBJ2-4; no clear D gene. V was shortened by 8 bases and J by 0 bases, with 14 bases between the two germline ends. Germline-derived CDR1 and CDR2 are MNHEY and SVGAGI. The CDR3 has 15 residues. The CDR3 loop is CASEDSDLAKNIQYF. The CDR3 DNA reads TGTGCCAGCGAAGATTCCGACTTAGCCAAAAACATTCAGTACTTC.